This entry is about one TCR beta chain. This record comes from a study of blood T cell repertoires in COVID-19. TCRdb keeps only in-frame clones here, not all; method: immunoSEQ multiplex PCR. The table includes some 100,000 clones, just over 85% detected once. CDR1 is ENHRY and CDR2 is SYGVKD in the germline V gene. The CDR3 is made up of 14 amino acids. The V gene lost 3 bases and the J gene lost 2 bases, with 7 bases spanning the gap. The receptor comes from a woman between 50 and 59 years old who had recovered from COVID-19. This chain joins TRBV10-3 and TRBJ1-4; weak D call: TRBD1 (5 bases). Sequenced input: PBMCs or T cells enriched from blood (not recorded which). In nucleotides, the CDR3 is TGTGCCATCAGTGATGGGGGGACTAATGAAAAACTGTTTTTT. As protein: CAISDGGTNEKLFF.